This T cell receptor (beta chain) was sequenced for a study of response to subunit inactivated influenza vaccine. This clonotype was recorded many times. Antigen: not known. In TCRdb, the RT-PCR reads were re-called with MiXCR into one record per CDR3 protein. Of roughly 780,000 distinct CDR3 sequences listed, about 18% are singletons. Germline loops: CDR1 LGHNA, CDR2 YSLEER. This CDR3 spans 18 amino acids. V lost 0 bases, J lost 4 bases, and 19 bases lay in between. Regarding the study as a whole: Authors suggested seasonal influenza vaccinations each recruit few new T cells.

This chain uses TRBV4-3 with TRBJ2-1; possible D gene TRBD2, 5 bases. Sequenced material: PBMCs from blood, taken 5 to 6 days after vaccination. The sequence was collected from a man between 50 and 59 years old who received an inactivated influenza vaccine. CDR3 residues: CASSQDPFGGRNYNEQFF. In nucleotides, the CDR3 is TGCGCCAGCAGCCAAGACCCCTTTGGAGGTCGGAATTACAATGAGCAGTTCTTC.